A selection of T cell receptor beta chains follows, all from one sample in a study of CD8 T cells in Susac syndrome. TCRdb fed the immunoSEQ multiplex PCR reads into MiXCR, producing one record per CDR3 protein. Among roughly 70,000 distinct CDR3 sequences listed, approximately 96% were seen once. The sequenced material came from CD4+ T cells from PBMCs. The source of these receptors is a human donor with multiple sclerosis. CDR3s include the opening cysteine and the closing phenylalanine or tryptophan. Each record gives: J gene, V gene, clone size, D gene, CDR3 protein, CDR3 DNA. A D gene is named only where the DNA matches it firmly. Rows may omit the clone size; those that give it use once, few, many or a size class.

TRBJ2-1 | TRBV5-4 | NA | TRBD1 | CASSLGQGALYNEQFF | TGTGCCAGCAGCTTGGGACAGGGGGCGTTGTACAATGAGCAGTTCTTC
TRBJ2-1 | TRBV7-8 | NA | NA | CASSFNSIGGNEQFF | TGTGCCAGCAGCTTTAACTCAATTGGGGGCAATGAGCAGTTCTTC
TRBJ2-2 | TRBV20-1 | NA | NA | CSARRQANTGELFF | TGCAGTGCTAGACGACAGGCGAACACCGGGGAGCTGTTTTTT
TRBJ1-5 | TRBV5-6 | NA | NA | CASSLGHSNQPQHF | TGTGCCAGCAGCTTGGGACACAGCAATCAGCCCCAGCATTTT
TRBJ2-7 | TRBV13 | NA | TRBD1 | CASSTSRGQGLHEQYF | TGTGCCAGCAGCACCAGTAGGGGACAGGGGCTCCACGAGCAGTACTTC
TRBJ2-5 | TRBV3-1 | NA | TRBD1 | CASSQEPGQKGTQYF | TGTGCCAGCAGCCAAGAACCGGGACAGAAAGGGACCCAGTACTTC
TRBJ2-5 | TRBV7-2 | NA | NA | CASSLARQEATQYF | TGTGCCAGCAGCTTAGCGAGACAGGAGGCGACCCAGTACTTC
TRBJ1-6 | TRBV3-1 | NA | NA | CASSQVSGNDSPLHF | TGTGCCAGCAGCCAAGTATCGGGGAATGATTCACCCCTCCACTTT
TRBJ1-6 | TRBV20-1 | NA | NA | CSATGGAPLHF | TGCAGTGCTACTGGCGGCGCACCCCTCCACTTT
TRBJ1-3 | TRBV6-1 | NA | NA | CASSPKGSSGNTIYF | TGTGCCAGCAGTCCAAAGGGGAGCTCTGGAAACACCATATATTTT
TRBJ2-6 | TRBV6-1 | NA | NA | CASSAGAGANVLTF | TGTGCCAGCAGTGCTGGGGCTGGGGCCAACGTCCTGACTTTC
TRBJ2-2 | TRBV7-8 | NA | TRBD1 | CASSLRTGANTGELFF | TGTGCCAGCAGCCTCAGGACAGGGGCGAACACCGGGGAGCTGTTTTTT
TRBJ1-6 | TRBV28 | NA | TRBD1 | CASSPRRDRVSPLHF | TGTGCCAGCAGCCCACGGAGGGACAGGGTCTCACCCCTCCACTTT
TRBJ2-7 | TRBV7-9 | NA | NA | CASSLDLPIQGKNYEQYF | TGTGCCAGCAGCTTAGACCTTCCGATACAGGGTAAAAACTACGAGCAGTACTTC
TRBJ1-1 | TRBV10-3 | NA | NA | CAISAGDTEAFF | TGTGCCATCAGTGCTGGGGACACTGAAGCTTTCTTT
TRBJ2-1 | TRBV14 | NA | TRBD2 | CASSQGALAAYNEQFF | TGTGCCAGCAGCCAAGGGGCACTAGCGGCCTACAATGAGCAGTTCTTC
TRBJ2-3 | TRBV5-1 | NA | TRBD1 | CASSSDTRTGLTDTQYF | TGCGCCAGCAGCTCAGACACGAGGACAGGGCTCACAGATACGCAGTATTTT
TRBJ2-7 | TRBV2 | NA | NA | CASSPDRKNEQYF | TGTGCCAGCAGTCCGGACAGAAAGAACGAGCAGTACTTC
TRBJ1-2 | TRBV4-3 | NA | TRBD1 | CASSHPGQDYGYTF | TGCGCCAGCAGCCATCCGGGACAGGACTATGGCTACACCTTC
TRBJ2-7 | TRBV5-6 | NA | NA | CASSLFIQGDSSYEQYF | TGTGCCAGCAGCTTATTCATCCAGGGTGACTCCTCCTACGAGCAGTACTTC
TRBJ2-7 | TRBV25-1 | NA | TRBD1 | CASIDGTGSPYEQYF | TGTGCCAGCATAGACGGGACAGGGAGCCCCTACGAGCAGTACTTC
TRBJ2-7 | TRBV20-1 | NA | NA | CSATETGLEQYF | TGCAGTGCTACCGAAACAGGGCTCGAGCAGTACTTC
TRBJ2-3 | TRBV5-1 | NA | NA | CASSSQPTGQDTQYF | TGCGCCAGCAGCTCACAACCCACAGGGCAAGATACGCAGTATTTT
TRBJ2-7 | TRBV3-1 | NA | TRBD2 | CASSHSGGAREQYF | TGTGCCAGCAGCCACAGCGGGGGGGCCCGCGAGCAGTACTTC
TRBJ2-1 | TRBV29-1 | NA | NA | CSVTVLGNEQFF | TGCAGCGTCACTGTGTTAGGGAATGAGCAGTTCTTC
TRBJ2-1 | TRBV12-3/TRBV12-4 | NA | NA | CASLTPNFYNEQFF | TGTGCCAGCCTTACCCCGAATTTCTACAATGAGCAGTTCTTC
TRBJ2-7 | TRBV12-3/TRBV12-4 | once | TRBD1 | CASSLLTGAIDEQYF | TGTGCCAGCAGCCTCTTGACAGGGGCGATCGACGAGCAGTACTTC
TRBJ2-3 | TRBV12-3/TRBV12-4 | NA | TRBD2 | CASRLAGSTDTQYF | TGTGCCAGCAGACTAGCGGGAAGCACAGATACGCAGTATTTT